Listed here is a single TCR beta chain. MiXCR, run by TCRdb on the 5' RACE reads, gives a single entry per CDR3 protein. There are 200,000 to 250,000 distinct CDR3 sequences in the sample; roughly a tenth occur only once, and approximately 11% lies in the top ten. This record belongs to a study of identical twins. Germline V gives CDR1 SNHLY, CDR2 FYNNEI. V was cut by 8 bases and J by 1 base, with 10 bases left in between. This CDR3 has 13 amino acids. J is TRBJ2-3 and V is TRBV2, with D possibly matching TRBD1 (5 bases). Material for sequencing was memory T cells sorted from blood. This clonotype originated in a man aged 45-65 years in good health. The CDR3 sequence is CASSGQRTDTQYF. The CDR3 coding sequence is TGTGCCAGCTCAGGACAACGCACAGATACGCAGTATTTT.